This passage covers 5 T cell receptor beta chains from one sample sequenced in a study of blood T cell repertoires in COVID-19. Produced via immunoSEQ multiplex PCR; TCRdb's table is partial and in-frame only. The sample includes over 95,000 clones, 80% to 90% of them seen just once. The sequencing input was peripheral blood. These receptor sequences come from a human donor with acute or convalescent COVID-19. The donor label of this sample is uncertain.

The chain is built from TRBV7-9 and TRBJ1-4; TRBD1 might be the D (6 bases). Per germline, CDR1 SEHNR and CDR2 FQNEAQ (reference sequence). V dropped 5 bases and J dropped 6 bases, with 10 bases sitting between them. The CDR3 has 13 amino acids. The CDR3 is CASSPGQYEKLFF. The CDR3 DNA is TGTGCCAGCAGCCCAGGACAGTATGAAAAACTGTTTTTT.

A few counts support this clone. The chain combines TRBV7-3 with TRBJ2-2; TRBD1 is a possible D gene (7 bases). The length of the CDR3 is 15 residues. V lost 4 bases, J lost 4 bases, and 13 bases lay in between. CDR1 SGHTA and CDR2 FQGTGA come from the germline V gene. The CDR3 here is CASSSSQGGTGELFF. CDR3 bases: TGTGCCAGCAGCTCCAGTCAGGGGGGCACCGGGGAGCTGTTTTTT.

The rearrangement uses TRBV7-9 and TRBJ1-1, with 8 nucleotides matching TRBD1. Looked up from germline, CDR1 is SEHNR and CDR2 is FQNEAQ (reference sequence). Unmatched junction bases numbered 1, after V lost 1 base and J lost 6 bases. The CDR3 totals 13 residues. CDR3 sequence: CASSLGGQAEAFF. The CDR3 nucleotides read TGTGCCAGCAGCTTAGGGGGACAGGCTGAAGCTTTCTTT.

This clone has ten or more counts. The chain has TRBV4-2 and TRBJ2-7; D perhaps matches TRBD2 (6 bases). Germline V gene lookup returns CDR1 LGHNA and CDR2 YNFKEQ. Trimming left V 0 bases short and J 2 bases short, with 14 bases between. There are 16 residues in the CDR3. CDR3 sequence: CASSQERDSPAYEQYF. DNA of the CDR3: TGTGCCAGCAGCCAAGAACGGGACTCCCCCGCCTACGAGCAGTACTTC.

This chain uses TRBV18 with TRBJ1-2, with TRBD1 as a possible D gene (5 bases). CDR1 is KGHSH and CDR2 is LQKENI in the germline V gene. Trimming removed 3 bases at V and 8 bases at J, with 10 bases between. This CDR3 is 12 amino acids long. The CDR3 DNA follows: TGTGCCAGCTCACCGACAGTCGACGGCTACACCTTC. This sequence encodes CASSPTVDGYTF.